This T cell receptor beta chain was documented in a study of blood T cell repertoires in COVID-19. Study details: COVID-19 samples from acute and convalescent phases originated in the United States, Italy and Spain.

In the authors' methods: Nucleated cell number was recorded as an estimate derived from reference gene primer amplification. TCRdb's table, derived via immunoSEQ multiplex PCR, lists solely in-frame clones and lacks some. The DNA was the basis for D and trimming; V, J and clone size are from that table. The table records hundreds of thousands of clones, around 89% of them present only once. Trimming took off 1 base at V and 7 bases at J, with 14 bases between the two ends. This CDR3 region has 15 residues. Germline assignment: CDR1 SGHVS and CDR2 FNYEAQ. Each recovered donor of Cohort 3 presented with two negative PCRs, clearance, or symptom resolution.

The chain links TRBV7-6 to TRBJ1-5; D is undetermined. The receptor comes from a man younger than 40 who had recovered from COVID-19. The sequenced sample was PBMCs or T cells enriched from blood (not recorded which). This chain's CDR3 is CASSLEPGFAQPQHF. The CDR3 region has the DNA TGTGCCAGCAGCTTAGAGCCCGGGTTCGCCCAGCCCCAGCATTTT.